This T cell receptor (beta chain) was captured in a study of T cell responses to AZD1222 COVID-19 vaccine. Study-wide background: The study pooled second doses at about 4 or about 12 weeks.

The assay was immunoSEQ multiplex PCR, and TCRdb's table has in-frame clones only and misses some. The sample lists 100,000 to 150,000 clones, 88% occurring once. Study-level results: Clonal diversity was possibly underestimated; the donors were predominantly white British and more often female. Of spike-specific TCRs, nearly half reportedly target regions left unmutated in variants. Dominant CD4 TCR responses targeted spike regions 160-218 and 743-854.

Points on this clone: Antigen specificity is unknown.

The CDR3 spans 16 residues. Germline lookup yields CDR1 MNHNS and CDR2 SASEGT. V was shortened by 4 bases and J by 1 base, with 13 bases between the two germline ends. The TCR sequence derives from an adult in good health. Sequencing was performed on peripheral blood, taken on day 0 of AZD1222 vaccination. The chain uses TRBV6-1 and TRBJ2-2; unclear D gene. CDR3 amino acids: CASSAHSPLNTGELFF. DNA for the CDR3: TGTGCCAGCAGTGCACACAGTCCCCTGAACACCGGGGAGCTGTTTTTT.